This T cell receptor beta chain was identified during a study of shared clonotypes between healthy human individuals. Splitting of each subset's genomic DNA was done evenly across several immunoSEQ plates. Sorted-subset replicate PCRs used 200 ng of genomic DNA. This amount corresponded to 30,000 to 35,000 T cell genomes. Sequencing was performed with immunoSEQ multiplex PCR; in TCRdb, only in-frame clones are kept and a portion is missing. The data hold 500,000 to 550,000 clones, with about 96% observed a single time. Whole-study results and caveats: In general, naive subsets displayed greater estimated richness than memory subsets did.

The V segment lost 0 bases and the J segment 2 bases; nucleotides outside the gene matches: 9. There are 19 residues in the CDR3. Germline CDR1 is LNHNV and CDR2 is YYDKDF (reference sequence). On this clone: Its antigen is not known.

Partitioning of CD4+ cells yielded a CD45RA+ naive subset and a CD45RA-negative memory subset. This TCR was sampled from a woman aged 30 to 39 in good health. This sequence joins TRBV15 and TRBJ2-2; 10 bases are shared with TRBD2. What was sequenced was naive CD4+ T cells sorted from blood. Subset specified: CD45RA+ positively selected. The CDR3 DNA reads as TGTGCCACCAGCAGAGATCAAGGACTAGCGGCACTTAACACCGGGGAGCTGTTTTTT. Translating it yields CATSRDQGLAALNTGELFF.